Listed below are T cell receptor beta chains from one sample, sequenced in a study of OX40 agonist ivuxolimab in advanced cancers. TCRdb keeps only in-frame clones here, not all; method: immunoSEQ multiplex PCR. The sample records 70,000 to 95,000 clones, about nine tenths being singletons. The material was CD4+ or CD8+ T cells sorted from blood, obtained in a trial of the OX40 agonist ivuxolimab. The receptors originated from an adult with an advanced solid tumor such as melanoma, head and neck, liver or kidney cancer. Each CDR3 is given with its conserved first and last residue. A D gene is named only where the DNA matches it firmly.

TRBV2	TRBJ1-1	-	TGTGCTGTGGGGAGGGTGGGCACTGAAGCTTTCTTT	CAVGRVGTEAFF
TRBV15	TRBJ2-6	-	TGTGCCACCAGCAGAGGGGGTATCTCCGTCTCTGGGGCCAACGTCCTGACTTTC	CATSRGGISVSGANVLTF
TRBV27	TRBJ1-3	-	TGTGCCAGCAGTTTGGGGTACTCTGGAAACACCATATATTTT	CASSLGYSGNTIYF
TRBV5-1	TRBJ2-1	-	TGCGCCAGCAGCGACTTGGATGAGCAGTTCTTC	CASSDLDEQFF
TRBV9	TRBJ2-5	TRBD1	TGTGCCAGCAGCATCACCGGGACAGGGTCTAAAGAGACCCAGTACTTC	CASSITGTGSKETQYF
TRBV7-2	TRBJ1-4	TRBD1	TGTGCCAGCGCAAAACAGGGGGCAACTAATGAAAAACTGTTTTTT	CASAKQGATNEKLFF
TRBV7-6	TRBJ1-5	-	TGTGCCAGCAGCCCCCTCGGCGCAGGAAGCAATCAGCCCCAGCATTTT	CASSPLGAGSNQPQHF
TRBV10-3	TRBJ1-4	TRBD1	TGTGCCATCAGCGAGGGGGCCGGGGGGAAACTGTTTTTT	CAISEGAGGKLFF
TRBV7-3	TRBJ2-2	-	TGTGCCAGCAGCTTATCCGGGGAGCTGTTTTTT	CASSLSGELFF
TRBV11-3	TRBJ2-1	-	TGTGCCAGCAGCTTAGGCTCCTACAATGAGCAGTTCTTC	CASSLGSYNEQFF
TRBV5-1	TRBJ1-4	TRBD1	TGCGCCAGCAGCTCAAGACAGGGGGAGAATGAAAAACTGTTTTTT	CASSSRQGENEKLFF
TRBV5-1	TRBJ1-6	TRBD1	TGCGCCAGCAGCCTGGGGACAGGGGAGGGTAATTCACCCCTCCACTTT	CASSLGTGEGNSPLHF
TRBV18	TRBJ2-7	-	TGTGCCAGCTCACCACGAACAGACCCTGGGGTCGTGCAGTACTTC	CASSPRTDPGVVQYF